This is a list of T cell receptor beta chains from one sample in a study of T cell responses to AZD1222 COVID-19 vaccine. Using immunoSEQ multiplex PCR, the repertoire was profiled, and TCRdb retains in-frame clones only, with some absent. The data hold 100,000 to 120,000 clones, with approximately 90% observed a single time. The starting material was peripheral blood, obtained on day 0 of AZD1222 vaccination. All receptors derive from an adult in good health. Both conserved end residues are part of each CDR3. The D gene is left open where the match is weak.

TRBV18	.	TRBJ2-7	CASSPGASYEQYF	TGTGCCAGCTCACCGGGGGCTTCCTACGAGCAGTACTTC
TRBV11-3	.	TRBJ2-2	CASSLAGQNTGELFF	TGTGCCAGCAGCTTAGCGGGACAGAACACCGGGGAGCTGTTTTTT
TRBV19	TRBD1	TRBJ1-3	CASSIGLTGLPASGNTIYF	TGTGCCAGTAGTATTGGTTTGACAGGGCTTCCCGCCTCTGGAAACACCATATATTTT
TRBV7-9	.	TRBJ1-3	CASSLANPNTIYF	TGTGCCAGCAGCTTAGCGAATCCAAACACCATATATTTT
TRBV12-3/TRBV12-4	.	TRBJ1-5	CASNRGSNQPQHF	TGTGCCAGCAACCGGGGAAGCAATCAGCCCCAGCATTTT
TRBV6-2/TRBV6-3	.	TRBJ2-7	CASSYRVGYEQYF	TGTGCCAGCAGTTACAGGGTTGGCTACGAGCAGTACTTC
TRBV6-5	TRBD1	TRBJ2-5	CASSWTGVGETQYF	TGTGCCAGCAGTTGGACAGGGGTTGGGGAGACCCAGTACTTC
TRBV18	TRBD1	TRBJ2-2	CASWPGGAAGELFF	TGTGCCAGCTGGCCAGGGGGCGCCGCCGGGGAGCTGTTTTTT
TRBV10-1	.	TRBJ2-5	CASSREIQETQYF	TGCGCCAGCAGTCGGGAAATCCAAGAGACCCAGTACTTC
TRBV20-1	.	TRBJ2-3	CSAVEDTQYF	TGCAGTGCCGTGGAGGATACGCAGTATTTT
TRBV7-2	.	TRBJ1-5	CASSSAGRVNQPQHF	TGTGCCAGCAGCTCGGCGGGACGGGTCAATCAGCCCCAGCATTTT